A single sample is the source of the 10 T cell receptor beta chains below, sequenced in a study of blood T cell repertoires in COVID-19. Some clones are missing from TCRdb's copy, which holds only in-frame ones; the method was immunoSEQ multiplex PCR. The sample yields around 190,000 clones, about 70% seen once. Sequencing was performed on peripheral blood. These receptors all stem from a woman aged 45-65 years with active or convalescent COVID-19.

This chain connects TRBV18 to TRBJ2-7, with TRBD2 matching 7 bases. Per germline, CDR1 KGHSH and CDR2 LQKENI. The CDR3 length is 15 residues. Trimming at V came to 0 bases and at J to 5 bases, leaving 7 bases not matched to a gene. This CDR3 is CASSPPAGADHEQYF. CDR3 sequence (DNA): TGTGCCAGCTCACCACCCGCGGGAGCGGACCACGAGCAGTACTTC.

This clone appeared once. This chain links TRBV9 with TRBJ2-1, with a possible D match to TRBD2 (5 bases). Trimming removed 1 base at V and 2 bases at J, with 10 bases between. The CDR3 is 15 residues long. The germline CDR1 and CDR2 sequences are SGDLS and YYNGEE. The CDR3 DNA is TGTGCCAGCAGCGTACGGGGAAACCCCTACAATGAGCAGTTCTTC. Protein sequence: CASSVRGNPYNEQFF.

This clone was seen a handful of times. This sequence joins TRBV19 and TRBJ2-7, with 7 bases matching TRBD1. Germline CDR1 and CDR2: LNHDA and SQIVND (reference sequence). The CDR3 extends over 13 amino acids. V gave up 5 bases and J gave up 3 bases; unmatched junction bases: 4. The CDR3 here is CASSDRVYYEQYF. The CDR3 DNA is TGTGCCAGTAGTGACAGGGTTTACTACGAGCAGTACTTC.

This chain connects TRBV4-3 to TRBJ2-7; 7 bases fit TRBD1. CDR1 is LGHNA and CDR2 is YSLEER in the germline V gene. CDR3 length: 16 amino acids. Trimming cost V 0 bases and J 2 bases; bases outside gene matches: 7. CDR3 amino acids: CASSQEGTAKPYEQYF. As DNA, the CDR3 is TGCGCCAGCAGCCAAGAAGGGACAGCCAAACCCTACGAGCAGTACTTC.

This clone was detected only once. The V gene is TRBV19, the J gene TRBJ1-3; maybe TRBD1 (5 bases). The CDR3 consists of 16 residues. In germline, CDR1 is LNHDA, CDR2 SQIVND (reference sequence). Trimming took 4 bases from V and 10 from J, leaving 23 bases between them. CDR3 residues: CASSTITGDPSRTIYF. In nucleotides, the CDR3 is TGTGCCAGTAGTACGATCACAGGCGACCCTTCGAGGACCATATATTTT.

V and J are TRBV11-2 and TRBJ1-3; no definite D call. V was shortened by 6 bases and J by 0 bases, with 6 bases between the two germline ends. The germline V gene encodes CDR1 SGHAT and CDR2 FQNNGV. The CDR3 spans 13 residues. This CDR3 is CASRTSSGNTIYF. DNA of the CDR3: TGTGCCAGCAGAACGAGCTCTGGAAACACCATATATTTT.

The chain recombines TRBV28 with TRBJ2-7; tentatively, D is TRBD2 (6 bases). This CDR3 contains 15 residues. V lost 6 bases, J lost 1 base, and 16 bases lay in between. Per the germline V gene, CDR1 is MDHEN and CDR2 is SYDVKM. The CDR3 sequence is CASRGDSSVSYEQYF. In DNA form, the CDR3 reads TGTGCCAGCAGAGGGGACTCTTCAGTATCCTACGAGCAGTACTTC.

This rearrangement joins TRBV5-1 to TRBJ1-1, with 7 bases fitting TRBD1. J gave up 3 bases and V 3 bases, and 5 bases lay outside the gene matches. The CDR3 sequence is 14 residues long. Germline loops: CDR1 SGHRS, CDR2 YFSETQ. The DNA of the CDR3 is TGCGCCAGCAGCTCTACAGGGGTGGACACTGAAGCTTTCTTT. Amino acid sequence: CASSSTGVDTEAFF.

The gene calls are TRBV28 and TRBJ1-2; 7 nucleotides agree with TRBD1. With V trimmed by 5 bases and J by 8 bases, 8 bases remained unmatched. CDR3 size: 13 residues. Germline-derived CDR1 and CDR2 are MDHEN and SYDVKM. In nucleotides, the CDR3 is TGTGCCAGCAGTCGACAGGGAGTGCGAGGCTACACCTTC. Translated: CASSRQGVRGYTF.

The chain links TRBV5-4 to TRBJ1-4; D perhaps matches TRBD1 (5 bases). With 3 bases removed from V and 0 bases from J, the gap between germline ends came to 9 bases. From germline, CDR1 is SGHNT and CDR2 YYREEE (reference sequence). The CDR3 sequence is 15 residues long. This CDR3 is CASSWGGATNEKLFF. CDR3 coding DNA: TGTGCCAGCAGCTGGGGCGGGGCAACTAATGAAAAACTGTTTTTT. Filled out from reference TRBV5-4 and TRBJ1-4, the complete variable domain reads ETGVTQSPTHLIKTRGQQVTLRCSSQSGHNTVSWYQQALGQGPQFIFQYYREEENGRGNFPPRFSGLQFPNYSSELNVNALELDDSALYLCASSWGGATNEKLFFGSGTQLSVL.